One sample yielded the 7 T cell receptor beta chains listed below, sequenced in a study of T cells in Graves' hyperthyroidism and ophthalmopathy. The source material, RNA transcripts, was used to amplify TCR beta CDR3 regions. HTBI primers were used for first-round RT-PCR of the TCR CDR3. TCRdb re-derived calls from the multiplex PCR reads in MiXCR, one entry per CDR3 protein. The profile shows roughly 700,000 distinct CDR3 sequences, around 15% of them singletons. The sequenced material came from blood. All receptors derive from a man in his fifties or sixties with Graves' hyperthyroidism.

Regarding this clonotype: This may be a read error: a much more frequent sequence differs by one nucleotide. The J gene is TRBJ1-5, the V gene TRBV12-3 or TRBV12-4; no firm D call. V lost 6 bases and J lost 3, with 12 bases in between. The length of the CDR3 is 14 residues. DNA for the CDR3: TGTGCCAGCAGCACCGAGCGCATCAATCAGCCCCAGCATTTT. Translation gives CASSTERINQPQHF.

This clonotype was picked up many times. The DNA for the CDR3 is TGTGCCATCAGTGAGTCGACTACCTACGAGCAGTACTTC. This gives the protein CAISESTTYEQYF. V gene TRBV10-3 combines with J gene TRBJ2-7; possibly TRBD2 for D (5 bases). With 0 bases removed from V and 2 bases from J, the gap between germline ends came to 5 bases. The germline V gene has CDR1 ENHRY and CDR2 SYGVKD. This CDR3 has 13 residues.

This clonotype was detected ten times or more. The V call is TRBV7-2, the J call TRBJ2-3, with 10 bases identical to TRBD2. The trim removed 1 base at V and 4 bases at J, leaving 5 bases unmatched. CDR1 and CDR2 from the germline V gene are SGHTA and FQGNSA. The CDR3 runs 16 residues. The CDR3 DNA is TGTGCCAGCAGCTTAGGGTCCCTAGCGGGAGCAGATACGCAGTATTTT. This gives the protein CASSLGSLAGADTQYF.

Ten or more counts support this clonotype. The chain has TRBV7-2 and TRBJ2-7, with D perhaps TRBD2 (5 bases). The CDR3 length is 12 residues. V was clipped by 0 bases and J by 6 bases, with 6 bases between them. Germline loops: CDR1 SGHTA, CDR2 FQGNSA. The CDR3 loop is CASSLASAEQYF. The CDR3 nucleotides are TGTGCCAGCAGCTTAGCTAGCGCCGAGCAGTACTTC. Variable domain in full (rest from reference TRBV7-2 and TRBJ2-7): GAGVSQSPSNKVTEKGKDVELRCDPISGHTALYWYRQSLGQGLEFLIYFQGNSAPDKSGLPSDRFSAERTGGSVSTLTIQRTQQEDSAVYLCASSLASAEQYFGPGTRLTVT.

V gene TRBV2 combines with J gene TRBJ2-3; D is unresolved. Trimming took 4 bases from V and 2 from J, leaving 16 bases between them. Germline loops: CDR1 SNHLY, CDR2 FYNNEI. CDR3 length: 16 residues. CDR3 sequence: CASSGLAPSVTDTQYF. The CDR3 region has the DNA TGTGCCAGCAGTGGTCTGGCTCCCTCGGTCACAGATACGCAGTATTTT.

This clonotype was seen at least ten times. The rearrangement links TRBV5-5 to TRBJ2-1; D is perhaps TRBD2 (6 bases). The V end lost 5 bases, the J end lost 2 bases, and 23 bases lay between the germline ends. CDR1 and CDR2 from the germline V gene are SGHKS and YYEKEE (reference sequence). The CDR3 is made up of 18 amino acids. In DNA form, the CDR3 reads TGTGCCAGCAGACCGACGACGGGGGACTCCCTAACCTACAATGAGCAGTTCTTC. Translation: CASRPTTGDSLTYNEQFF.

This clonotype was observed at least ten times. This chain connects TRBV28 to TRBJ2-7; 7 bases line up with TRBD2. Losses at the gene ends were 3 bases for V and 3 bases for J; bases not matched to a gene: 2. Germline V gene sequence: CDR1 MDHEN, CDR2 SYDVKM. The CDR3 is 13 amino acids. The CDR3 sequence is CASSFGRNYEQYF. The CDR3 DNA reads as TGTGCCAGCAGTTTCGGGAGGAACTACGAGCAGTACTTC.